These T cell receptor beta chains were read from a single sample in a study of shared clonotypes between healthy human individuals. TCRdb's copy holds only in-frame clones and misses some; the assay was immunoSEQ multiplex PCR. The table shows about 1 million clones, with around 78% occurring only once. Sequenced material: memory CD4+ T cells from PBMCs. These receptor sequences come from a man between 18 and 35 years old in good health. Some clones in this sample may be carry-over from other donors' samples. CDR3s include the opening cysteine and the closing phenylalanine or tryptophan. D genes are given only for firm matches. Some rows mark clone size as missing; the rest say once, few, many or name a class of expanded clone.

clone size: NA
D gene: NA
J gene: TRBJ2-1
V gene: TRBV7-3
CDR3 DNA: TGTGCCAGCAGCTTAACGTGGACTTCTAATGAGCAGTTCTTC
CDR3 protein: CASSLTWTSNEQFF

clone size: NA
D gene: NA
J gene: TRBJ2-3
V gene: TRBV11-2
CDR3 DNA: TGTGCCAGCAGCCCCCAATGGCAAGATACGCAGTATTTT
CDR3 protein: CASSPQWQDTQYF

clone size: NA
D gene: TRBD1
J gene: TRBJ2-3
V gene: TRBV10-1
CDR3 DNA: TGCGCCAGCGGGACAGGGCGCACAGATACGCAGTATTTT
CDR3 protein: CASGTGRTDTQYF

clone size: NA
D gene: NA
J gene: TRBJ2-2
V gene: TRBV11-2
CDR3 DNA: TGTGCCAGCAGCTTAGTTACGAACACCGGGGAGCTGTTTTTT
CDR3 protein: CASSLVTNTGELFF

clone size: NA
D gene: NA
J gene: TRBJ2-3
V gene: TRBV14
CDR3 DNA: TGTGCCAGCAGCCCCCTAAAGACGGGAGATACGCAGTATTTT
CDR3 protein: CASSPLKTGDTQYF

clone size: NA
D gene: NA
J gene: TRBJ1-1
V gene: TRBV5-1
CDR3 DNA: TGCGCCAGCAGCTTGTCATCCGTCCCGAACACTGAAGCTTTCTTT
CDR3 protein: CASSLSSVPNTEAFF

clone size: NA
D gene: TRBD1
J gene: TRBJ2-2
V gene: TRBV30
CDR3 DNA: TGTGCCTGGAGTTCTGACAGGGTTGGGGCCGGGGAGCTGTTTTTT
CDR3 protein: CAWSSDRVGAGELFF

clone size: NA
D gene: TRBD2
J gene: TRBJ2-2
V gene: TRBV5-1
CDR3 DNA: TGCGCCAGCAGCTTTACTAGCGGGAGCCCCGGGGAGCTGTTTTTT
CDR3 protein: CASSFTSGSPGELFF

clone size: NA
D gene: NA
J gene: TRBJ1-2
V gene: TRBV5-6
CDR3 DNA: TGTGCCAGCAGCGCGGACACGGATGGCTACACCTTC
CDR3 protein: CASSADTDGYTF

clone size: NA
D gene: NA
J gene: TRBJ2-2
V gene: TRBV7-8
CDR3 DNA: TGTGCCAGCTCAACGTCAACGGGGCGCGGCACCGGGGAGCTGTTTTTT
CDR3 protein: CASSTSTGRGTGELFF

clone size: NA
D gene: NA
J gene: TRBJ2-2
V gene: TRBV5-6
CDR3 DNA: TGTGCCAGCAGCTTGTTCGGGGGCGCGAACACCGGGGAGCTGTTTTTT
CDR3 protein: CASSLFGGANTGELFF

clone size: NA
D gene: TRBD2
J gene: TRBJ2-2
V gene: TRBV30
CDR3 DNA: TGTGCCTGGAGTGTCCTAGCGGGAGGGCCCACCGGGGAGCTGTTTTTT
CDR3 protein: CAWSVLAGGPTGELFF

clone size: NA
D gene: NA
J gene: TRBJ1-1
V gene: TRBV29-1
CDR3 DNA: TGCAGCGGAGGGGTTCGGGACACTGAAGCTTTCTTT
CDR3 protein: CSGGVRDTEAFF

clone size: NA
D gene: TRBD1
J gene: TRBJ1-2
V gene: TRBV15
CDR3 DNA: TGTGCCACCAGAGCGAAGGACAGGGAGTCAGACTACACCTTC
CDR3 protein: CATRAKDRESDYTF

clone size: once
D gene: NA
J gene: TRBJ1-3
V gene: TRBV6-6
CDR3 DNA: TGTGCCAGCAGGTCCCCATCTGGAAACACCATATATTTT
CDR3 protein: CASRSPSGNTIYF

clone size: NA
D gene: TRBD1
J gene: TRBJ2-5
V gene: TRBV5-1
CDR3 DNA: TGCGCCAGCAGCACAGGACAGGTCCAAGAGACCCAGTACTTC
CDR3 protein: CASSTGQVQETQYF

clone size: NA
D gene: TRBD1
J gene: TRBJ2-5
V gene: TRBV18
CDR3 DNA: TGTGCCAGCTCACTTTTCGGACAGGGTGTGGGGCCCCAGTACTTC
CDR3 protein: CASSLFGQGVGPQYF

clone size: NA
D gene: TRBD1
J gene: TRBJ1-6
V gene: TRBV6-1
CDR3 DNA: TGTGCCAGCAGTGAAGCGGGACAGGGGTTTAGTTCACCCCTCCACTTT
CDR3 protein: CASSEAGQGFSSPLHF

clone size: NA
D gene: NA
J gene: TRBJ2-6
V gene: TRBV18
CDR3 DNA: TGTGCCAGCTCACCAACGGGATCTGGGGCCAACGTCCTGACTTTC
CDR3 protein: CASSPTGSGANVLTF

clone size: NA
D gene: NA
J gene: TRBJ2-4
V gene: TRBV28
CDR3 DNA: TGTGCCAGCAGTGGGGTGGGGGCTCCCCAAAACATTCAGTACTTC
CDR3 protein: CASSGVGAPQNIQYF

clone size: once
D gene: NA
J gene: TRBJ2-2
V gene: TRBV18
CDR3 DNA: TGTGCCAGCTCACCCGGGACTCATACCGGGGAGCTGTTTTTT
CDR3 protein: CASSPGTHTGELFF

clone size: once
D gene: NA
J gene: TRBJ2-7
V gene: TRBV2
CDR3 DNA: TGTGCCAGCAGTGAGGACGGGGAAAGCTCCTACGAGCAGTACTTC
CDR3 protein: CASSEDGESSYEQYF

clone size: NA
D gene: TRBD1
J gene: TRBJ2-3
V gene: TRBV4-1
CDR3 DNA: TGCGCCAGCAGCCCTCAGTGGGACAGGCTCACAGATACGCAGTATTTT
CDR3 protein: CASSPQWDRLTDTQYF

clone size: NA
D gene: NA
J gene: TRBJ2-7
V gene: TRBV6-5
CDR3 DNA: TGTGCCAGCAGTTACAGGAGGGGACGCGAGCAGTACTTC
CDR3 protein: CASSYRRGREQYF

clone size: NA
D gene: TRBD2
J gene: TRBJ2-5
V gene: TRBV6-1
CDR3 DNA: TGTGCCAGCAGTGAAGATCGGGGGGGAGAGACCCAGTACTTC
CDR3 protein: CASSEDRGGETQYF

clone size: few
D gene: NA
J gene: TRBJ1-1
V gene: TRBV6-1
CDR3 DNA: TGTGCCAGCAGTGACGGCCACCGAATGAACACTGAAGCTTTCTTT
CDR3 protein: CASSDGHRMNTEAFF

clone size: once
D gene: TRBD2
J gene: TRBJ2-1
V gene: TRBV11-2
CDR3 DNA: TGTGCCAGCAGGAATTGGGGAGGGAAGTACAATGAGCAGTTCTTC
CDR3 protein: CASRNWGGKYNEQFF

clone size: NA
D gene: NA
J gene: TRBJ2-2
V gene: TRBV5-1
CDR3 DNA: TGCGCCAGCAGCTTGGCTGGCTTCGTCACCGGGGAGCTGTTTTTT
CDR3 protein: CASSLAGFVTGELFF

clone size: once
D gene: TRBD1
J gene: TRBJ2-2
V gene: TRBV9
CDR3 DNA: TGTGCCAGCAGCGTAGCCCCGGGACAGGGAACCGGGGAGCTGTTTTTT
CDR3 protein: CASSVAPGQGTGELFF

clone size: NA
D gene: NA
J gene: TRBJ1-1
V gene: TRBV27
CDR3 DNA: TGTGCCAGCAGTTTAAAGGCACGTACTGAAGCTTTCTTT
CDR3 protein: CASSLKARTEAFF

clone size: few
D gene: NA
J gene: TRBJ2-1
V gene: TRBV7-2
CDR3 DNA: TGTGCCAGCACCCCCTACAACAATGAGCAGTTCTTC
CDR3 protein: CASTPYNNEQFF

clone size: once
D gene: TRBD2
J gene: TRBJ2-2
V gene: TRBV18
CDR3 DNA: TGTGCCAGCTCACTGGGACTAGTGGCAGCGGGGGAGCTGTTTTTT
CDR3 protein: CASSLGLVAAGELFF

clone size: NA
D gene: TRBD2
J gene: TRBJ2-3
V gene: TRBV2
CDR3 DNA: TGTGCCAGCAGCCGAAGCGGGGCTAGCACAGATACGCAGTATTTT
CDR3 protein: CASSRSGASTDTQYF

clone size: NA
D gene: TRBD1
J gene: TRBJ1-5
V gene: TRBV30
CDR3 DNA: TGTGCCTGGGGGGACAGGGGCCATCAGCCCCAGCATTTT
CDR3 protein: CAWGDRGHQPQHF

clone size: few
D gene: NA
J gene: TRBJ1-1
V gene: TRBV18
CDR3 DNA: TGTGCCAGCTCACCGAACGGAAACACTGAAGCTTTCTTT
CDR3 protein: CASSPNGNTEAFF

clone size: NA
D gene: NA
J gene: TRBJ1-3
V gene: TRBV4-1
CDR3 DNA: TGCGCCAGCAGCCAACAGGGATCCGGGAACACCATATATTTT
CDR3 protein: CASSQQGSGNTIYF

clone size: NA
D gene: NA
J gene: TRBJ1-4
V gene: TRBV28
CDR3 DNA: TGTGCCAGCTTGCGACGATCGGGGGTAGACAAACTGTTTTTT
CDR3 protein: CASLRRSGVDKLFF

clone size: many
D gene: TRBD2
J gene: TRBJ2-1
V gene: TRBV4-2
CDR3 DNA: TGTGCCAGCAGCCAAGAACACGGGAGGGCTTGGATACCGTTCTTC
CDR3 protein: CASSQEHGRAWIPFF

clone size: NA
D gene: NA
J gene: TRBJ2-1
V gene: TRBV4-1
CDR3 DNA: TGCGCCAGCAGCCAAAACCCATTTGGCTCCTACAATGAGCAGTTCTTC
CDR3 protein: CASSQNPFGSYNEQFF

clone size: NA
D gene: NA
J gene: TRBJ2-1
V gene: TRBV6-1
CDR3 DNA: TGTGCCAGCAGTGAACCGGCCTCCTACAATGAGCAGTTCTTC
CDR3 protein: CASSEPASYNEQFF

clone size: NA
D gene: NA
J gene: TRBJ1-2
V gene: TRBV30
CDR3 DNA: TGTGCCTGGAGTGGTGGCAGGGATGCCTATGGCTACACCTTC
CDR3 protein: CAWSGGRDAYGYTF

clone size: once
D gene: NA
J gene: TRBJ1-1
V gene: TRBV6-1
CDR3 DNA: TGTGCCAGCGGAGAGGGGAGGCCGAGCACTGAAGCTTTCTTT
CDR3 protein: CASGEGRPSTEAFF

clone size: NA
D gene: NA
J gene: TRBJ1-1
V gene: TRBV18
CDR3 DNA: TGTGCCAGCTCGCAAAACAGGGTTAACACTGAAGCTTTCTTT
CDR3 protein: CASSQNRVNTEAFF

clone size: NA
D gene: NA
J gene: TRBJ1-2
V gene: TRBV18
CDR3 DNA: TGTGCCAGCTCACCAGTAAGCTTCTATGGCTACACCTTC
CDR3 protein: CASSPVSFYGYTF

clone size: NA
D gene: TRBD2
J gene: TRBJ2-5
V gene: TRBV5-1
CDR3 DNA: TGCGCCAGCAGGTTGGGGAGGGAGGAGACCCAGTACTTC
CDR3 protein: CASRLGREETQYF

clone size: once
D gene: NA
J gene: TRBJ2-1
V gene: TRBV4-1
CDR3 DNA: TGCGCCAGCAGCCAAGATCATCCCAACAGGGGCGGGGGCTCCTACAATGAGCAGTTCTTC
CDR3 protein: CASSQDHPNRGGGSYNEQFF

clone size: NA
D gene: TRBD2
J gene: TRBJ2-1
V gene: TRBV7-8
CDR3 DNA: TGTGCCAGCAGCCCGCGGGAGGTCCGGGGTCGAGAGCAGTTCTTC
CDR3 protein: CASSPREVRGREQFF

clone size: NA
D gene: TRBD2
J gene: TRBJ2-1
V gene: TRBV7-9
CDR3 DNA: TGTGCCAGCAGCTTAGAGGCTAGCGGGAGGTTACGAGAGCAGTTCTTC
CDR3 protein: CASSLEASGRLREQFF

clone size: once
D gene: TRBD1
J gene: TRBJ1-2
V gene: TRBV7-8
CDR3 DNA: TGTGCCAGCAGCTTAGGTGTGGGACAGGGCGGCTATGGCTACACCTTC
CDR3 protein: CASSLGVGQGGYGYTF

clone size: NA
D gene: NA
J gene: TRBJ1-5
V gene: TRBV6-1
CDR3 DNA: TGTGCCAGCAGTGATTGGCGGGGCAATCAGCCCCAGCATTTT
CDR3 protein: CASSDWRGNQPQHF

clone size: NA
D gene: NA
J gene: TRBJ2-5
V gene: TRBV7-3
CDR3 DNA: TGTGCCAGCAGCTTAACGGAAACTGAGACCCAGTACTTC
CDR3 protein: CASSLTETETQYF

clone size: NA
D gene: NA
J gene: TRBJ1-5
V gene: TRBV5-8
CDR3 DNA: TGTGCCAGCAGTTCGAGGGTAGGCAATCAGCCCCAGCATTTT
CDR3 protein: CASSSRVGNQPQHF